The 22 T cell receptor beta chains in this list originate from one sample, sequenced in a study of control samples from healthy donors and cancer patients. TCRdb's table, derived via immunoSEQ multiplex PCR, lists solely in-frame clones and lacks some. Among about 140,000 clones listed, roughly 92% were seen once. The sequenced sample consisted of blood. The receptors were sampled from a man aged 30 to 45 in good health.

The V and J genes are TRBV5-4 and TRBJ2-1; possibly TRBD1 for D (5 bases). Germline V lookup: CDR1 SGHNT, CDR2 YYREEE (reference sequence). Trimming stripped 1 base from V and 8 bases from J, with 13 bases between. This CDR3 region has 14 residues. CDR3 sequence (DNA): TGTGCCAGCAGCTTGCCAACAGGCAGTGATGAGCAGTTCTTC. This translates into CASSLPTGSDEQFF.

The chain links TRBV29-1 to TRBJ1-1; 8 nucleotides agree with TRBD1. The length of the CDR3 is 13 residues. The junction had 4 bases not matched to a gene; V was cut back by 6 bases and J by 1 base. Germline values: CDR1 SQVTM, CDR2 ANQGSEA. The CDR3 sequence is CSVSGGPNTEAFF. In nucleotides, the CDR3 is TGCAGCGTCTCAGGGGGCCCGAACACTGAAGCTTTCTTT.

The V and J genes are TRBV29-1 and TRBJ1-1; a possible D gene is TRBD1 (5 bases). Germline V gives CDR1 SQVTM, CDR2 ANQGSEA. V lost 7 bases and J 5 bases, leaving 14 bases between the germline ends. This CDR3 region has 12 residues. The CDR3 coding sequence is TGCAGCGGGAACAGAGGGGAGACTGAAGCTTTCTTT. This translates into CSGNRGETEAFF.

The rearrangement uses TRBV11-2 and TRBJ2-2, with D possibly matching TRBD1 (6 bases). The CDR3 covers 14 residues. The germline CDR1 and CDR2 sequences are SGHAT and FQNNGV. V was cut by 1 base and J by 4 bases, with 7 bases left in between. CDR3 in DNA: TGTGCCAGCAGCTTAGGACAGGTCACCGGGGAGCTGTTTTTT. This codes for CASSLGQVTGELFF.

J is TRBJ1-1 and V is TRBV5-1; TRBD1 aligns across 7 bases. This CDR3 contains 15 residues. V shed 4 bases, J shed 4 bases, and the junction held 10 bases outside the gene matches. In germline, CDR1 is SGHRS, CDR2 YFSETQ. The CDR3 DNA sequence: TGCGCCAGCAGCGCGGTTGAAAAGGGGGCCACTGAAGCTTTCTTT. It codes for CASSAVEKGATEAFF.

The J gene is TRBJ2-3, the V gene TRBV21-1; the table assigns TRBD2, which was not confirmed against the DNA. TRBV21-1 is a pseudogene locus. This CDR3 contains 16 residues. The CDR3, as DNA: TGTGCCAGCAGCAAAGAGAGACCCGGGAGAGCAGATACGCAGTATTTT. Its translation is CASSKERPGRADTQYF.

The genes are TRBV2 and TRBJ2-1; either TRBD1 or TRBD2 may fit D (5 bases each). Trimming took off 4 bases at V and 3 bases at J, with 13 bases between the two ends. The CDR3 consists of 15 residues. Germline CDR1 is SNHLY and CDR2 is FYNNEI. The CDR3 loop is CASSGGQGVYNEQFF. In DNA, the CDR3 is TGTGCCAGCAGTGGTGGTCAGGGAGTCTACAATGAGCAGTTCTTC.

CDR3 amino acids: CASSLPNRTSWKRGELFF. Written as DNA, the CDR3 is TGTGCCAGCAGCTTACCGAATAGGACTAGCTGGAAACGCGGGGAGCTGTTTTTT. The V call is TRBV7-2, the J call TRBJ2-2, with TRBD2 matching 8 bases. Germline V gene lookup returns CDR1 SGHTA and CDR2 FQGNSA. J was trimmed by 7 bases and V by 2 bases; bases with no gene match: 15. The length of the CDR3 is 18 residues.

This chain connects TRBV3-1 (or the pseudogene TRBV3-2) to TRBJ1-5; 7 bases line up with TRBD1. With V trimmed by 4 bases and J by 6 bases, 3 bases remained unmatched. Germline V gene sequence: CDR1 LGHDT, CDR2 YNNKEL (reference sequence). The CDR3 has 13 amino acids. CDR3 in DNA: TGTGCCAGCAGCCCCGACAGGGTTCAGCCCCAGCATTTT. Its translation is CASSPDRVQPQHF.

V is TRBV7-9 and J is TRBJ1-3, with D possibly matching TRBD1 (5 bases). The CDR3 totals 13 residues. Between the trimmed V and J ends, which lost 4 bases and 1 base, there was a span of 5 bases. Germline CDR1 reads SEHNR; CDR2 reads FQNEAQ (reference sequence). The CDR3 coding sequence is TGTGCCAGCAGCTCAGGGTCTGGAAACACCATATATTTT. It codes for CASSSGSGNTIYF. The complete variable domain, with remaining parts taken from reference TRBV7-9 and TRBJ1-3, reads DTGVSQNPRHKITKRGQNVTFRCDPISEHNRLYWYRQTLGQGPEFLTYFQNEAQLEKSRLLSDRFSAERPKGSFSTLEIQRTEQGDSAMYLCASSSGSGNTIYFGEGSWLTVV.

This chain uses TRBV15 with TRBJ1-3; D not resolved. This CDR3 contains 15 residues. The V and J ends lost 3 bases and 8 bases respectively, with 17 bases between them. The germline CDR1 and CDR2 sequences are LNHNV and YYDKDF (reference sequence). CDR3 residues: CATSSPRTLADTIYF. The CDR3 nucleotides read TGTGCCACCAGCAGTCCCCGGACTCTTGCGGACACCATATATTTT.

This chain uses TRBV14 with TRBJ1-5; the D is unclear. The germline gives CDR1 SGHDN, CDR2 FVKESK. Trimming left V 1 base short and J 6 bases short, with 7 bases between. CDR3 length equals 13 residues. CDR3 region: CASSQGASQPQHF. CDR3 bases: TGTGCCAGCAGCCAAGGGGCGAGTCAGCCCCAGCATTTT. Together with reference TRBV14 and TRBJ1-5, the CDR3 gives the full variable domain: EAGVTQFPSHSVIEKGQTVTLRCDPISGHDNLYWYRRVMGKEIKFLLHFVKESKQDESGMPNNRFLAERTGGTYSTLKVQPAELEDSGVYFCASSQGASQPQHFGDGTRLSIL.

J is TRBJ1-2 and V is TRBV29-1; no clear D gene. Germline V CDR1 and CDR2: SQVTM, ANQGSEA. V dropped 0 bases and J dropped 7 bases, with 6 bases sitting between them. The CDR3 runs 11 residues. CDR3 residues: CSVEEGSGYTF. The CDR3 DNA sequence: TGCAGCGTTGAAGAGGGCTCTGGCTACACCTTC.

V gene TRBV23-1 combines with J gene TRBJ2-7, with 8 bases fitting TRBD1. TRBV23-1 is placed among ORFs of uncertain function. Unmatched junction bases numbered 15, after V lost 3 bases and J lost 2 bases. This CDR3 region has 18 residues. This chain's CDR3 is CASSHLGFIGQGPYEQYF. The CDR3 nucleotides are TGCGCCAGCAGTCACCTCGGGTTCATCGGACAGGGTCCCTACGAGCAGTACTTC.

The J gene is TRBJ2-6, the V gene TRBV9, with TRBD1 matching over 7 bases. With V trimmed by 3 bases and J by 3 bases, 12 bases remained unmatched. Germline V gene sequence: CDR1 SGDLS, CDR2 YYNGEE. The CDR3 contains 18 residues. CDR3 amino acids: CASSEDHVTGFGANVLTF. The CDR3 bases are TGTGCCAGCAGCGAAGACCATGTGACAGGGTTTGGGGCCAACGTCCTGACTTTC.

The gene calls are TRBV15 and TRBJ1-2; perhaps TRBD1 as D (5 bases). The V gene's germline CDR1 is LNHNV and CDR2 YYDKDF (reference sequence). V lost 9 bases and J lost 5, with 16 bases in between. The length of the CDR3 is 13 residues. The CDR3: CATGRDGAYGYTF. In DNA, the CDR3 is TGTGCCACGGGCAGGGACGGAGCTTATGGCTACACCTTC.

This clone was counted only a few times. The chain employs TRBV7-3 and TRBJ1-5; D possibly corresponds to TRBD1 (5 bases). Per germline, CDR1 SGHTA and CDR2 FQGTGA. This CDR3 is built from 13 residues. Trimming cost V 5 bases and J 11 bases, with 16 bases left between them. This CDR3 reads CASSPGPGVAQHF. In nucleotides, the CDR3 is TGTGCCAGCAGCCCGGGACCGGGCGTGGCCCAGCATTTT.

The chain couples TRBV2 to TRBJ1-2; 8 positions agree with TRBD1. The CDR3 has 14 residues. CDR1 is SNHLY and CDR2 is FYNNEI in the germline V gene. With V trimmed by 6 bases and J by 2 bases, 5 bases remained unmatched. CDR3 sequence: CASRGRTGNYGYTF. CDR3 nucleotides: TGTGCCAGCAGGGGGAGGACAGGGAACTATGGCTACACCTTC.

The CDR3 is CAWYAGYTEAFF. CDR3 in DNA: TGTGCCTGGTATGCAGGGTACACTGAAGCTTTCTTT. V usage is TRBV30 and J usage is TRBJ1-1, with a possible D match to TRBD1 (5 bases). The V end lost 5 bases, the J end lost 3 bases, and 10 bases lay between the germline ends. Germline V gives CDR1 GTSNPN, CDR2 SVGIG (reference sequence). This CDR3 spans 12 amino acids.

V and J are TRBV27 and TRBJ1-2; D remains unclear. This CDR3 is 15 amino acids long. Germline CDR1 MNHEY, CDR2 SMNVEV (reference sequence). V lost 6 bases, J lost 5 bases, and 19 bases lay in between. The CDR3 spells CASREVAVNKYGYTF. In DNA, the CDR3 is TGTGCCAGCAGGGAAGTGGCCGTCAATAAGTATGGCTACACCTTC.

This sequence joins TRBV27 and TRBJ2-7; TRBD2 matches at 11 bases. V gave up 6 bases and J gave up 6 bases; unmatched junction bases: 7. The CDR3 length is 14 residues. Germline assignment: CDR1 MNHEY and CDR2 SMNVEV (reference sequence). As DNA, the CDR3 is TGTGCCAGCAGCCAACTAGCGGGAGATCTCGAGCAGTACTTC. It translates to CASSQLAGDLEQYF.

The gene calls are TRBV6-4 and TRBJ2-3, with D possibly matching TRBD2 (5 bases). The V and J ends lost 4 bases and 3 bases respectively, with 11 bases between them. The CDR3 sequence is 14 residues long. The V gene's germline CDR1 is MRHNA and CDR2 SNTAGT. The CDR3, as DNA: TGTGCCAGCAGTGGGGCTCCGGGGACAGATACGCAGTATTTT. Encoded protein: CASSGAPGTDTQYF.